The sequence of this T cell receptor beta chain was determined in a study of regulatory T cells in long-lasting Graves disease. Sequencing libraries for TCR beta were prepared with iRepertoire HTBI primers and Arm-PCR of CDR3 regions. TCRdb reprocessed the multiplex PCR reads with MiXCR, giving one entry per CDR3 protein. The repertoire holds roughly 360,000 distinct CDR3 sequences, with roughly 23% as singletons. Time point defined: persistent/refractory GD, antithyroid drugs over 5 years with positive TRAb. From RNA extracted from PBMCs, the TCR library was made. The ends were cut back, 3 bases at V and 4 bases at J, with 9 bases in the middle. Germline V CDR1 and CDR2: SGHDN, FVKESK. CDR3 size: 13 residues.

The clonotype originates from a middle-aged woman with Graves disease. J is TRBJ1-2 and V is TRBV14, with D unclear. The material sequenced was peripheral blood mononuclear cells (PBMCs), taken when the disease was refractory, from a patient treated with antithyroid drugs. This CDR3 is CASSHLPFYGYTF. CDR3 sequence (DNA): TGTGCCAGCAGCCATCTCCCATTCTATGGCTACACCTTC. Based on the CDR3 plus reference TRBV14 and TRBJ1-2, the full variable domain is EAGVTQFPSHSVIEKGQTVTLRCDPISGHDNLYWYRRVMGKEIKFLLHFVKESKQDESGMPNNRFLAERTGGTYSTLKVQPAELEDSGVYFCASSHLPFYGYTFGSGTRLTVV.